This entry concerns a single TCR beta chain. The antigen is undetermined. At one of its ends the junction is not consistent with the germline gene, which may arise from a read error. The record originates from a study of T cells in Graves' hyperthyroidism and ophthalmopathy. Study outcomes and limitations: The model identified upcoming ophthalmopathy a median about six months ahead of onset. Blood also carried most thyroid clonotypes expanded above 0.001.

TCR beta CDR3 regions were amplified from RNA transcripts. Researchers ran a first-round RT-PCR on the TCR CDR3 using the HTBI primer set. TCRdb itself ran the multiplex PCR reads through MiXCR, one entry per CDR3 protein. The data hold roughly 700,000 distinct CDR3 sequences, with 14% observed a single time. Participants, patients aged 18 to 65, had newly diagnosed hyperthyroidism with a duration under 2 months. The diagnostic basis comprised clinical symptoms, serum thyroxine and TRAb, thyroid ultrasound and orbital computed tomography. This CDR3 has 12 amino acids. CDR1 and CDR2 from the germline V gene are DFQATT and SNEGSKA (reference sequence).

The source of this sequence is a woman under 30 with Graves' hyperthyroidism. This sequence joins TRBV20-1 and TRBJ2-5; D unresolved. Material for sequencing was blood. The CDR3 here is CSARAWAEAQYF. CDR3 bases: TGCAGTGCTAGAGCTTGGGCAGAGGCCCAGTACTTC.